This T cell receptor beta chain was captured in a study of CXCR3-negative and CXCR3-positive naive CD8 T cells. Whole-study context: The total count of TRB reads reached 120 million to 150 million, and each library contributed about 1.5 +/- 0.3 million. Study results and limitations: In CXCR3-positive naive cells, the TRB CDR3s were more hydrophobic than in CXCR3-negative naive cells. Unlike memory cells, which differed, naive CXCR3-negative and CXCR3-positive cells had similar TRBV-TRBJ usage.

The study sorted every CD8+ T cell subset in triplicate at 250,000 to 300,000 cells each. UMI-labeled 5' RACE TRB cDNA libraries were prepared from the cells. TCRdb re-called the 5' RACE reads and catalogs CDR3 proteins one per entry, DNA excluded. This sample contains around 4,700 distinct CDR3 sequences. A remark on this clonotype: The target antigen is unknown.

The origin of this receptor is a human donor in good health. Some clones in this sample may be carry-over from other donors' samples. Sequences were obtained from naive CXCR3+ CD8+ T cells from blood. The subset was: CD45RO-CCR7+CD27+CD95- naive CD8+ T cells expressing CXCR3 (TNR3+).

The CDR3 reads CASTTGTGSYEQYF. The chain carries TRBV5-1 and TRBJ2-7; TCRdb gives TRBD1 as the D gene, but with no DNA this cannot be confirmed. The germline V gene has CDR1 SGHRS and CDR2 YFSETQ. This CDR3 is 14 amino acids long.